This TCR beta chain derives from a study of blood T cell repertoires in COVID-19. Germline CDR1 and CDR2: KGHDR and SFDVKD. The J segment lost 1 base and the V segment lost 5 bases, leaving 12 bases of the junction unmatched. The CDR3 loop spans 18 amino acids. TCRdb's copy holds only in-frame clones and misses some; the assay was immunoSEQ multiplex PCR. The data show tens of thousands of clones, roughly 80% seen once. This sequence originates from a human donor in a cohort sampled during active COVID-19. The gene calls are TRBV24-1 and TRBJ2-3; 9 bases are a match to TRBD1. Source material: peripheral blood. The CDR3 nucleotides are TGTGCCACCAGTGGCCTTGGAGGGACAGGGTTCGGCACAGATACGCAGTATTTT. Amino acids: CATSGLGGTGFGTDTQYF.